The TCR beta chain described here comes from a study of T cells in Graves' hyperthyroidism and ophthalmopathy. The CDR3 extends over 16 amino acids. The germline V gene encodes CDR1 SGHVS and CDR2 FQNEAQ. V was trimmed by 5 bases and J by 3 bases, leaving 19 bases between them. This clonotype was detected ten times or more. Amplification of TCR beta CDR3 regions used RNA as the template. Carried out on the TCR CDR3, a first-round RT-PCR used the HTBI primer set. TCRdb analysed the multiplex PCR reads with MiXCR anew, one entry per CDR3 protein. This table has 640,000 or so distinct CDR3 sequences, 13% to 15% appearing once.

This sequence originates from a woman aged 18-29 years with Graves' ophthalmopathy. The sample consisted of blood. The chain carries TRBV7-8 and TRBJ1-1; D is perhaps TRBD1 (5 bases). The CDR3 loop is CASSGGGREPHTEAFF. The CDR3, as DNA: TGTGCCAGCAGCGGTGGGGGGAGGGAACCTCACACTGAAGCTTTCTTT.